This entry describes one TCR beta chain. Its specificity is not known. This record belongs to a study of T cells in localized non-small cell lung cancer. Findings and caveats of the study: Clonality peaked in uninvolved adjacent lung rather than tumor. Because sequencing included only one region (of the tumor), heterogeneity remains possible. A median of around 58 clones ranked among the top 100 in tumor appeared in adjacent lung.

Germline trimming cut 2 bases from V and 7 bases from J; bases unmatched to any gene: 5. Germline V CDR1 and CDR2: MNHNY, SVGAGI (reference sequence). The CDR3 totals 15 residues. Clones were read by immunoSEQ multiplex PCR, and TCRdb kept only the in-frame ones, dropping some. This table holds under 35,000 clones, roughly 90% found once. The chain joins TRBV6-6 to TRBJ2-1, with TRBD1 matching 10 bases. The TCR sequence derives from a woman aged 35-75 years with stage III lung adenocarcinoma. Sequenced material: peripheral blood mononuclear cells, taken before any cancer treatment. The chain's CDR3 is CASSYPGTGENEQFF. The DNA of the CDR3 is TGTGCCAGCAGTTACCCCGGGACAGGGGAAAATGAGCAGTTCTTC.